This entry features one T cell receptor beta chain sequence. This entry is derived from a study of cytomegalovirus exposure and HLA in healthy donors. PCR involved 60 Vbeta and 13 Jbeta primers. Data came from immunoSEQ multiplex PCR; TCRdb stores just in-frame clones and leaves some out. The repertoire holds about 140,000 clones, with 82% as singletons. The TCR comes from a man in his thirties or forties in good health and CMV-seropositive. Sequenced material: PBMCs.

The CDR3 bases are TGTGCCAGTAGTGAAAGACTAGCGGGAAGGATAAGCTCTGGGGCCAACGTCCTGACTTTC. This sequence encodes CASSERLAGRISSGANVLTF. The chain employs TRBV19 and TRBJ2-6; 11 bases are a match to TRBD2. CDR3 size: 20 residues. V trimming: 5 bases; J trimming: 0 bases; junction bases outside the gene matches: 12. CDR1 and CDR2 (germline): LNHDA, SQIVND (reference sequence).